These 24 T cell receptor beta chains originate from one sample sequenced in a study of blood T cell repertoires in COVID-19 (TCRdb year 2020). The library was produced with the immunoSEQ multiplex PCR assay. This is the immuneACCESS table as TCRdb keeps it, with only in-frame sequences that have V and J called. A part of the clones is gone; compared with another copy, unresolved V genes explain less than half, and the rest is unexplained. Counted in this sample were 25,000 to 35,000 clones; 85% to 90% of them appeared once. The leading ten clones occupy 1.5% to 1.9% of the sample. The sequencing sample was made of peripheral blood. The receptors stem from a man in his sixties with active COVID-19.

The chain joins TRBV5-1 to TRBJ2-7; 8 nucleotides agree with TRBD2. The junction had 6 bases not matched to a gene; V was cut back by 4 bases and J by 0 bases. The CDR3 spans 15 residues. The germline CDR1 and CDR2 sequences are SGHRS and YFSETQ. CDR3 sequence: CASSGAGGGSYEQYF. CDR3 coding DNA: TGCGCCAGCAGCGGGGCCGGGGGGGGCTCCTACGAGCAGTACTTC.

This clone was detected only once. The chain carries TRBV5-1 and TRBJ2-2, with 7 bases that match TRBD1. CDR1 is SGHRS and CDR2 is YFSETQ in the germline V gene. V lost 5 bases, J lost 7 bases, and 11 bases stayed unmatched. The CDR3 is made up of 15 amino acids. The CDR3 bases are TGCGCCAGCAGATTAGTACAGGGGAAGTTCGGGGAGCTGTTTTTT. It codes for CASRLVQGKFGELFF.

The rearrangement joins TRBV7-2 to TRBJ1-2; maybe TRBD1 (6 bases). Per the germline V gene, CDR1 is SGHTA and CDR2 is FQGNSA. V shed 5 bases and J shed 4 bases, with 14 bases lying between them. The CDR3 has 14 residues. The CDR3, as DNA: TGTGCCAGCAGCCTCCAGACAGGACCCTATGGCTACACCTTC. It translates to CASSLQTGPYGYTF.

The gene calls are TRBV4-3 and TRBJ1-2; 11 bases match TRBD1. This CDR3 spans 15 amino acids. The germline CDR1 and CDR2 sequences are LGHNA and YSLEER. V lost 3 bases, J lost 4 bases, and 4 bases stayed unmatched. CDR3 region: CASSHGQGASYGYTF. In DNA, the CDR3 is TGCGCCAGCAGCCATGGACAGGGGGCTAGCTATGGCTACACCTTC.

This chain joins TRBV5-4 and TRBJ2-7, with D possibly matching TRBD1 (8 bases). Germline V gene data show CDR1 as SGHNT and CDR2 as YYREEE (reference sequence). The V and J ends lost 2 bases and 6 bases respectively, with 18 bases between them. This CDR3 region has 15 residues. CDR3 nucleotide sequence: TGTGCCAGCAGCTTACCTACAGGGGGGGGGAGCGAGCAGTACTTC. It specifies CASSLPTGGGSEQYF.

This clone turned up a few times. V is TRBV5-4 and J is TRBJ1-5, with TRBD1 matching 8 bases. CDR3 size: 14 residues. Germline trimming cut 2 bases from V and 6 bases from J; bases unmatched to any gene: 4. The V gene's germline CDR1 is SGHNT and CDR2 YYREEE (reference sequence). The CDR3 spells CASSLSGGGQPQHF. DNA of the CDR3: TGTGCCAGCAGCTTATCAGGGGGCGGTCAGCCCCAGCATTTT. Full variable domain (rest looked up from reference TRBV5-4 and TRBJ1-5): ETGVTQSPTHLIKTRGQQVTLRCSSQSGHNTVSWYQQALGQGPQFIFQYYREEENGRGNFPPRFSGLQFPNYSSELNVNALELDDSALYLCASSLSGGGQPQHFGDGTRLSIL.

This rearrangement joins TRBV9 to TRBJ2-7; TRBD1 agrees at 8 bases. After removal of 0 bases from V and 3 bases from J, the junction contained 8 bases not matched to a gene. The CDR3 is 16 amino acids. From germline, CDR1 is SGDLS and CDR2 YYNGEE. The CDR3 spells CASSVGVRGQDYEQYF. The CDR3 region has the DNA TGTGCCAGCAGCGTAGGGGTGAGGGGACAGGACTACGAGCAGTACTTC. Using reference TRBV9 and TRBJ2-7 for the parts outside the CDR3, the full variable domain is DSGVTQTPKHLITATGQRVTLRCSPRSGDLSVYWYQQSLDQGLQFLIQYYNGEERAKGNILERFSAQQFPDLHSELNLSSLELGDSALYFCASSVGVRGQDYEQYFGPGTRLTVT.

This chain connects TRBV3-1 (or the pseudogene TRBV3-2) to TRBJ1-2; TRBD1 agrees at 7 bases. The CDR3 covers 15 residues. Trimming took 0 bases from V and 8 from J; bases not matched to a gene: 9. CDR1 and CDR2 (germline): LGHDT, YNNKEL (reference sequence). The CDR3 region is CASSQEGQRIGGYTF. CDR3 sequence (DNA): TGTGCCAGCAGCCAAGAGGGACAGCGAATTGGCGGCTACACCTTC.

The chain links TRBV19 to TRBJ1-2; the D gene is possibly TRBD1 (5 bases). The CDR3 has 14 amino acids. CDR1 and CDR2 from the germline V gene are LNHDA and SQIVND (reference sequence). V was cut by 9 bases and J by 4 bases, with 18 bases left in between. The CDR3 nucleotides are TGTGCCAGCACGTACAGGTGGCGGGGCTATGGCTACACCTTC. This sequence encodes CASTYRWRGYGYTF.

Here the CDR3 DNA reads TGTGCCAGCAGCGGGGGTAGCGGATACGATACGCAGTATTTT. As protein: CASSGGSGYDTQYF. The chain uses TRBV9 and TRBJ2-3; D may be TRBD2 (6 bases). With 3 bases removed from V and 6 bases from J, the gap between germline ends came to 14 bases. The CDR3 loop spans 14 amino acids. Germline V gene data show CDR1 as SGDLS and CDR2 as YYNGEE.

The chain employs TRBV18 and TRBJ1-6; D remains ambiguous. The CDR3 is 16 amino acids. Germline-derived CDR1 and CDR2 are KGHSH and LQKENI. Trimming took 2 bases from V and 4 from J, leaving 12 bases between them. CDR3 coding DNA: TGTGCCAGCTCACCAAGCGTACAAGAGTATAATTCACCCCTCCACTTT. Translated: CASSPSVQEYNSPLHF.

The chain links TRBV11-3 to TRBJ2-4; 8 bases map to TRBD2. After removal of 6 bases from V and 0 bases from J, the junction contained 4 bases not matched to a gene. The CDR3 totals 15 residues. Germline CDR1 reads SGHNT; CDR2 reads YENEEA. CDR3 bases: TGTGCCAGCAGTGACGGGGGGGTAGCCAAAAACATTCAGTACTTC. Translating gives CASSDGGVAKNIQYF.

The CDR3 bases are TGTGCCAGCCGGAGGGACAGAGGGTCTGAAGCTTTCTTT. Protein sequence: CASRRDRGSEAFF. V gene TRBV7-6 combines with J gene TRBJ1-1; 7 nucleotides match TRBD1. Per germline, CDR1 SGHVS and CDR2 FNYEAQ. V was pared by 8 bases and J by 6 bases, with 9 bases of the junction left unmatched. This CDR3 contains 13 residues.

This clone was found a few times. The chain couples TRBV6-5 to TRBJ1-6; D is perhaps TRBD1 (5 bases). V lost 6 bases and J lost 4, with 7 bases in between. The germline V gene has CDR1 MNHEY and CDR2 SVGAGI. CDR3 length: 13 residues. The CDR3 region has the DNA TGTGCCAGCAGGCGGGGGTATAATTCACCCCTCCACTTT. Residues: CASRRGYNSPLHF.

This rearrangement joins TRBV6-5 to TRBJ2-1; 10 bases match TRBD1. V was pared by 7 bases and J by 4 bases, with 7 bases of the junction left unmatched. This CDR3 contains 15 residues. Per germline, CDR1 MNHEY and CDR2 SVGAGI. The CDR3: CASNRDRGGYNEQFF. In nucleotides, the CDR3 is TGTGCCAGCAATCGGGACAGGGGAGGGTACAATGAGCAGTTCTTC.

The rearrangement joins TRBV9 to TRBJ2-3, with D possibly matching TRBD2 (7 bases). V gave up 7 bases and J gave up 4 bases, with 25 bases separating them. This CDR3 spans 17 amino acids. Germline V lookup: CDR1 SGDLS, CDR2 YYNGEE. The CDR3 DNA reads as TGTGCCAGCGCCCGATCTATAAGGGGGGGCGAGTCAGATACGCAGTATTTT. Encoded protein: CASARSIRGGESDTQYF.

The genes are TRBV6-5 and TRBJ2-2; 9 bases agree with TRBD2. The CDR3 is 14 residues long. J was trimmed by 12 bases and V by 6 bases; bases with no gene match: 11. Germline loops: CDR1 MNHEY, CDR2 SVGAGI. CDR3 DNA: TGTGCCAGCAGGGGACTAGCACCCCCAAGGAAGCTGTTTTTT. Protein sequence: CASRGLAPPRKLFF.

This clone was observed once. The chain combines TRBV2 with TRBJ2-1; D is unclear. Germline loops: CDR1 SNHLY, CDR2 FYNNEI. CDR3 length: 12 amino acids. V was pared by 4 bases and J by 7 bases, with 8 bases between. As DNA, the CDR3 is TGTGCCAGCAGTGTAGCACTGAATGAGCAGTTCTTC. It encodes CASSVALNEQFF.

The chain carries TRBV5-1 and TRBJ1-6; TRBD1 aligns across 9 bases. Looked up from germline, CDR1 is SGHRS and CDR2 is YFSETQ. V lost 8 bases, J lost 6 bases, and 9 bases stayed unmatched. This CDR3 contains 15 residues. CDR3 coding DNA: TGCGCCAGTAAACTAGGACAGGGGATTAATTCACCCCTCCACTTT. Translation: CASKLGQGINSPLHF.

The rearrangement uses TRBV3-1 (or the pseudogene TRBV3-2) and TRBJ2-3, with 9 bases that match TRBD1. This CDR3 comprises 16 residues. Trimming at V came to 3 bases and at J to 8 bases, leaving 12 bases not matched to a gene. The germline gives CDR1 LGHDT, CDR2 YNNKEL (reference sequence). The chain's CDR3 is CASSHHSLTGGGTQYF. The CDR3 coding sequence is TGTGCCAGCAGCCACCACTCGCTAACAGGGGGCGGTACGCAGTATTTT.

Here the CDR3 DNA reads TGTGCCAGCAGCTCAGACAGGGATGGCTACACCTTC. Residues: CASSSDRDGYTF. The chain uses TRBV11-2 and TRBJ1-2; 7 nucleotides line up with TRBD1. V shed 4 bases and J 6 bases; nucleotides not matched to a gene: 2. The CDR3 sequence is 12 residues long. Germline V gene data show CDR1 as SGHAT and CDR2 as FQNNGV.

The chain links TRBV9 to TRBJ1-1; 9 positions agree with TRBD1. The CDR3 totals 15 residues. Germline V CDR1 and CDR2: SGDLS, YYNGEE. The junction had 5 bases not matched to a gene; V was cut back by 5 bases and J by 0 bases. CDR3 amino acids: CASSYGQGMNTEAFF. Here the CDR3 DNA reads TGTGCCAGCAGTTACGGACAGGGGATGAACACTGAAGCTTTCTTT.

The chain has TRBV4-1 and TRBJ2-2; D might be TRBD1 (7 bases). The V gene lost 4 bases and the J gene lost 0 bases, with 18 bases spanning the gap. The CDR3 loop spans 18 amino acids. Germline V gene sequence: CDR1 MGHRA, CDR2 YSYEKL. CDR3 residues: CASSRGLGGQANTGELFF. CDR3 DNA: TGCGCCAGCAGCCGTGGGCTGGGAGGACAGGCGAACACCGGGGAGCTGTTTTTT.

CDR3 sequence (DNA): TGCGCCAGCAGGTCCGGGGCGGGGGTAGGCTACAATGAGCAGTTCTTC. Translation: CASRSGAGVGYNEQFF. The V call is TRBV10-2, the J call TRBJ2-1; 7 bases are a match to TRBD2. The CDR3 loop spans 16 amino acids. Trimming took 6 bases from V and 3 from J; bases not matched to a gene: 11. Germline V lookup: CDR1 WSHSY, CDR2 SAAADI.